The clone carrying this T cell receptor beta chain appeared many times. Its antigen is not identified. Library construction for TCR beta used iRepertoire HTBI primers and Arm-PCR of CDR3 regions. TCRdb processed the multiplex PCR reads anew with MiXCR; each CDR3 protein has one entry. Here the sample spans just over 600,000 distinct CDR3 sequences, under 20% being singletons. The CDR3 is 14 amino acids. Trimming left V 6 bases short and J 2 bases short, with 11 bases between. This sample was included in a study of regulatory T cells in long-lasting Graves disease. Study details: Graves' patients (newly diagnosed) had been on antithyroid drugs under 3 months. Study-wide results and caveats: More public clonotypes were shared by persistent patients (approximately 3,000) than by new patients (about 970).

Time point denoted: newly diagnosed GD, antithyroid drugs for less than 3 months. PBMC-derived RNA was used for the TCR library. The data also belong to a second study, concerning T cells in Graves' hyperthyroidism and ophthalmopathy. That work states: HTBI primers were used for first-round RT-PCR of the TCR CDR3. In the analysis, a 13 V-J model separated ophthalmopathy from stable hyperthyroidism.

J is TRBJ1-5 and V is TRBV12-3 or TRBV12-4; no definite D call. Specimen: peripheral blood mononuclear cells (PBMCs), collected at new diagnosis, from a patient treated with antithyroid drugs. This receptor was taken from a woman in her thirties with Graves disease. CDR3 sequence reads: CASSLTYGNQPQHF. CDR3 coding DNA: TGTGCCAGCAGCCTGACATATGGCAATCAGCCCCAGCATTTT.